The 6 T cell receptor beta chains in this list originate from one sample, sequenced in a study of CD8+ T cells in alopecia areata. Sequencing used cDNA as its template, made by extracting RNA and reverse transcribing it. TCRdb keeps only in-frame clones here, not all; method: immunoSEQ multiplex PCR. The table lists fewer than 150,000 clones, approximately 53% of them singletons. Sequencing used CD4+ T cells sorted from blood, obtained at week 0. The receptor source for this set is a human donor with alopecia areata.

The V and J genes are TRBV30 and TRBJ2-2; 9 bases map to TRBD2. With V trimmed by 1 base and J by 7 bases, 4 bases remained unmatched. The V gene's germline CDR1 is GTSNPN and CDR2 SVGIG (reference sequence). The CDR3 spans 14 residues. The CDR3 region is CAWSEVAGVGELFF. DNA for the CDR3: TGTGCCTGGAGTGAGGTAGCGGGAGTCGGGGAGCTGTTTTTT.

The chain couples TRBV2 to TRBJ2-7; 7 nucleotides agree with TRBD1. CDR3 length: 13 residues. Germline V CDR1 and CDR2: SNHLY, FYNNEI. V was pared by 7 bases and J by 4 bases, with 7 bases of the junction left unmatched. The CDR3 spells CASNRQGRYEQYF. The CDR3 nucleotides are TGTGCCAGCAACAGACAGGGCAGATACGAGCAGTACTTC.

The chain combines TRBV5-1 with TRBJ2-2; 10 positions agree with TRBD1. V dropped 4 bases and J dropped 6; count of bases not matched to a gene: 9. From germline, CDR1 is SGHRS and CDR2 YFSETQ. CDR3 length: 16 amino acids. CDR3 region: CASSEPGTGVAGELFF. CDR3 DNA: TGCGCCAGCAGCGAACCCGGGACAGGGGTAGCCGGGGAGCTGTTTTTT. Combining the CDR3 with reference TRBV5-1 and TRBJ2-2 gives the whole variable domain KAGVTQTPRYLIKTRGQQVTLSCSPISGHRSVSWYQQTPGQGLQFLFEYFSETQRNKGNFPGRFSGRQFSNSRSEMNVSTLELGDSALYLCASSEPGTGVAGELFFGEGSRLTVL.

This clone was observed a handful of times. The genes are TRBV19 and TRBJ2-5, with D perhaps matching TRBD1 (5 bases). Trimming took off 7 bases at V and 0 bases at J, with 9 bases between the two ends. The CDR3 loop spans 13 amino acids. Germline CDR1 and CDR2: LNHDA and SQIVND (reference sequence). The CDR3 nucleotides are TGTGCCAGTAACCCGACAGACCAAGAGACCCAGTACTTC. Translated, it gives CASNPTDQETQYF. The full variable domain, its missing parts supplied by reference TRBV19 and TRBJ2-5, is DGGITQSPKYLFRKEGQNVTLSCEQNLNHDAMYWYRQDPGQGLRLIYYSQIVNDFQKGDIAEGYSVSREKKESFPLTVTSAQKNPTAFYLCASNPTDQETQYFGPGTRLLVL.

V gene TRBV4-2 combines with J gene TRBJ2-1, with a tentative D call TRBD1 (6 bases). V lost 5 bases, J lost 5 bases, and 13 bases lay in between. The CDR3 loop spans 14 amino acids. The germline V gene has CDR1 LGHNA and CDR2 YNFKEQ. The CDR3, as DNA: TGTGCCAGCAGCTCAGGACAGACCCACAATGAGCAGTTCTTC. It encodes CASSSGQTHNEQFF.

V usage is TRBV4-2 and J usage is TRBJ2-2; D possibly corresponds to TRBD1 (6 bases). V lost 0 bases, J lost 2 bases, and 10 bases lay in between. Per the germline V gene, CDR1 is LGHNA and CDR2 is YNFKEQ. This CDR3 has 16 residues. The CDR3, as DNA: TGTGCCAGCAGCCAAGATGGGACATCCAACACCGGGGAGCTGTTTTTT. Amino acids: CASSQDGTSNTGELFF.